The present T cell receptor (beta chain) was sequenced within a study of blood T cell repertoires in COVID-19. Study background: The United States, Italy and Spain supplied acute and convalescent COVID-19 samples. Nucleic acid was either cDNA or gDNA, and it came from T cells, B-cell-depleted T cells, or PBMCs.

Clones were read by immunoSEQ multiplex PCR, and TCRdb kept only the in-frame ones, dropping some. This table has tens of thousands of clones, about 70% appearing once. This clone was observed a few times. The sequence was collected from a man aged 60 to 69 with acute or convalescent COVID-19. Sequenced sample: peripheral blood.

The CDR3 region has the DNA TGTGCCAGCAGCTTAGGAGGTGTGGCAATGAACACTGAAGCTTTCTTT. Translating gives CASSLGGVAMNTEAFF. The rearrangement links TRBV7-2 to TRBJ1-1; unclear D gene. CDR1 and CDR2 (germline): SGHTA, FQGNSA. Trimming removed 1 base at V and 0 bases at J, with 12 bases between. CDR3 length: 16 residues.